These 12 T cell receptor beta chains were sequenced from one sample in a study of blood T cell repertoires in COVID-19. TCRdb keeps only in-frame clones here, not all; method: immunoSEQ multiplex PCR. The sample has approximately 75,000 clones; less than 90% are singletons. Sequenced sample: peripheral blood. The receptors derive from a man in his forties or fifties with COVID-19, enrolled during active disease.

The chain combines TRBV5-5 with TRBJ1-2; 10 nucleotides line up with TRBD1. The ends lost 2 bases at V and 5 bases at J; junction bases unmatched: 6. CDR1 SGHKS and CDR2 YYEKEE come from the germline V gene (reference sequence). This CDR3 is built from 15 residues. The CDR3 reads CASSFGQGVGYGYTF. In nucleotides, the CDR3 is TGTGCCAGCAGCTTCGGACAGGGGGTAGGATATGGCTACACCTTC.

The gene calls are TRBV7-2 and TRBJ1-2; 7 positions agree with TRBD1. CDR3 size: 12 residues. The junction had 4 bases not matched to a gene; V was cut back by 5 bases and J by 7 bases. Germline CDR1 SGHTA, CDR2 FQGNSA. CDR3 DNA: TGTGCCAGCAGCCGACAGGGATTTGGCTACACCTTC. Its protein is CASSRQGFGYTF.

The rearrangement joins TRBV28 to TRBJ2-6, with D unclear. The length of the CDR3 is 16 residues. Germline CDR1 reads MDHEN; CDR2 reads SYDVKM. Trimming removed 6 bases at V and 2 bases at J, with 14 bases between. DNA of the CDR3: TGTGCCAGCAGCCGAGGCCCGACCGCTGGGGCCAACGTCCTGACTTTC. This encodes CASSRGPTAGANVLTF.

The CDR3 region has the DNA TGTGCCAGCAGTGATGAGATTGGGACTAAACACAATGAGCAGTTCTTC. Its protein is CASSDEIGTKHNEQFF. The V gene is TRBV25-1, the J gene TRBJ2-1; 7 nucleotides line up with TRBD2. V gave up 3 bases and J gave up 5 bases; unmatched junction bases: 10. There are 16 residues in the CDR3. Germline V gives CDR1 MGHDK, CDR2 SYGVNS.

The CDR3 DNA follows: TGTGCCACCTCACGGAACGGAGGGGAGACCCAGTACTTC. This translates into CATSRNGGETQYF. The chain couples TRBV2 to TRBJ2-5; TRBD2 might be the D (6 bases). Germline lookup yields CDR1 SNHLY and CDR2 FYNNEI. CDR3 length: 13 residues. V gave up 10 bases and J gave up 5 bases, with 17 bases separating them.

This chain joins TRBV1 and TRBJ1-2. TRBV1 is annotated as a pseudogene. This CDR3 is built from 13 residues. The CDR3 spells CTSSQDARGGYTF. The CDR3 DNA sequence: TGCACCAGCAGCCAAGATGCTCGGGGTGGCTACACCTTC.

This clone was seen a handful of times. V is TRBV27 and J is TRBJ2-1, with TRBD2 identical over 8 bases. CDR3 length: 15 residues. The V segment lost 3 bases and the J segment 6 bases; nucleotides outside the gene matches: 7. Germline values: CDR1 MNHEY, CDR2 SMNVEV (reference sequence). CDR3 sequence (DNA): TGTGCCAGCAGTTTTCCCGGGAGGGCCCTCAATGAGCAGTTCTTC. Protein sequence: CASSFPGRALNEQFF.

This clone was counted only a few times. The CDR3 DNA reads TGTGCCAGCAAGGTTCGGAGCGGGGGTACAGATACGCAGTATTTT. Translated, it gives CASKVRSGGTDTQYF. The chain joins TRBV2 to TRBJ2-3, with 8 nucleotides matching TRBD2. The germline V gene encodes CDR1 SNHLY and CDR2 FYNNEI. This CDR3 is 15 amino acids long. V trimming: 7 bases; J trimming: 3 bases; junction bases outside the gene matches: 9.

This sequence joins TRBV24-1 and TRBJ2-7; 9 bases fit TRBD2. Trimming took 2 bases from V and 0 from J; bases not matched to a gene: 4. The CDR3 spans 16 residues. Looked up from germline, CDR1 is KGHDR and CDR2 is SFDVKD. CDR3 bases: TGTGCCACCAGTGATTCGGGACTAGCAAACTCCTACGAGCAGTACTTC. This translates into CATSDSGLANSYEQYF.

This clone showed up just once. V is TRBV19 and J is TRBJ2-5; possibly TRBD2 for D (6 bases). This CDR3 is 12 amino acids long. Germline V CDR1 and CDR2: LNHDA, SQIVND (reference sequence). V was pared by 6 bases and J by 1 base, with 6 bases between. CDR3 nucleotides: TGTGCCAGTAGGGAGGGCCAAGAGACCCAGTACTTC. It translates to CASREGQETQYF.

This clone was detected only once. This rearrangement joins TRBV5-1 to TRBJ2-2, with D possibly being TRBD1 (6 bases). CDR1 is SGHRS and CDR2 is YFSETQ in the germline V gene. V was trimmed by 6 bases and J by 6 bases, leaving 18 bases between them. The CDR3 sequence is 15 residues long. CDR3 residues: CASTLGAVVAGELFF. In DNA, the CDR3 is TGCGCCAGCACATTGGGGGCAGTGGTGGCCGGGGAGCTGTTTTTT.

The genes are TRBV27 and TRBJ2-6; 10 nucleotides align to TRBD2. Trimming took 5 bases from V and 0 from J; bases not matched to a gene: 10. The germline V gene has CDR1 MNHEY and CDR2 SMNVEV (reference sequence). The CDR3 has 19 residues. The CDR3 spells CASSPGLAPGSSGANVLTF. The CDR3 coding sequence is TGTGCCAGCAGTCCGGGACTAGCGCCGGGAAGCTCTGGGGCCAACGTCCTGACTTTC. The full variable domain, completed using reference TRBV27 and TRBJ2-6, is EAQVTQNPRYLITVTGKKLTVTCSQNMNHEYMSWYRQDPGLGLRQIYYSMNVEVTDKGDVPEGYKVSRKEKRNFPLILESPSPNQTSLYFCASSPGLAPGSSGANVLTFGAGSRLTVL.